What follows are 3 T cell receptor beta chains derived from one specimen sequenced in a study of cytomegalovirus exposure and HLA in healthy donors. Amplification used 60 Vbeta primers and 13 Jbeta primers. Clones were read by immunoSEQ multiplex PCR, and TCRdb kept only the in-frame ones, dropping some. The sample consists of around 100,000 clones, about 80% of them appearing once. Sequencing was performed on PBMCs. The source is a middle-aged woman in good health and CMV-seronegative.

This chain joins TRBV19 and TRBJ1-6; D not certain. Trimming took off 5 bases at V and 7 bases at J, with 15 bases between the two ends. This CDR3 contains 15 residues. Germline CDR1 is LNHDA and CDR2 is SQIVND (reference sequence). The CDR3 DNA sequence: TGTGCCAGTAGTTACTCCGGGAACCCGAATTCACCCCTCCACTTT. The encoded protein is CASSYSGNPNSPLHF.

The chain employs TRBV5-4 and TRBJ1-4, with D tentatively TRBD1 (6 bases). Trimming removed 3 bases from V and 10 bases from J, with 10 bases in between. The CDR3 runs 12 residues. Germline V gene sequence: CDR1 SGHNT, CDR2 YYREEE (reference sequence). CDR3 sequence: CASSSEGGKLFF. In DNA form, the CDR3 reads TGTGCCAGCAGCTCGGAAGGGGGAAAACTGTTTTTT.

The gene calls are TRBV9 and TRBJ2-7; 8 bases are shared with TRBD2. This CDR3 region has 16 residues. J was trimmed by 1 base and V by 4 bases; bases with no gene match: 10. CDR1 is SGDLS, CDR2 YYNGEE, per germline. The chain's CDR3 is CASSPEPSGFSYEQYF. CDR3 DNA: TGTGCCAGCAGCCCAGAACCTAGCGGGTTTTCCTACGAGCAGTACTTC.